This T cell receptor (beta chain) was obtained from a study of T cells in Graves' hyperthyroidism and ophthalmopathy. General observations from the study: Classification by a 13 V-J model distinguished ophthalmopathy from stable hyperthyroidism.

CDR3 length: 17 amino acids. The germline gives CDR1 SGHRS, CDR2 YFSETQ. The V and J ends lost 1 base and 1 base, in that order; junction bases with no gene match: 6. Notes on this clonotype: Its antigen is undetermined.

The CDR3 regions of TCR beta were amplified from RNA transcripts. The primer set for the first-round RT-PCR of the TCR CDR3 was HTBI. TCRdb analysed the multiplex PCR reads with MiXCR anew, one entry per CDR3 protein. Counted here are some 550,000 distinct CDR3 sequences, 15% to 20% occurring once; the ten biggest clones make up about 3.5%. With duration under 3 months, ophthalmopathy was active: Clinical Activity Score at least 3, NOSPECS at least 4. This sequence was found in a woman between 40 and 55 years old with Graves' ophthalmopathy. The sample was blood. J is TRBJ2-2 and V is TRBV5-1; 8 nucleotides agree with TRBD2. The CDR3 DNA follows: TGCGCCAGCAGCTTGATAGCGGGATTGGGGAACACCGGGGAGCTGTTTTTT. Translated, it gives CASSLIAGLGNTGELFF.